Ten or more counts support the clone carrying this TCR beta chain. Its target is unknown. The source of the sample is a study of regulatory T cells in long-lasting Graves disease. Overall study findings and caveats: Persistent Graves' patients possessed reduced TCR diversity relative to recently diagnosed ones.

Building of the TCR beta libraries involved iRepertoire HTBI primers and Arm-PCR of CDR3 regions. TCRdb passed the multiplex PCR reads through MiXCR, listing each CDR3 protein once. Among 450,000 to 600,000 distinct CDR3 sequences, around an eighth were seen once, and the ten largest hold approximately 9.3%. As to time point: newly diagnosed GD, antithyroid drugs for less than 3 months. PBMC-derived RNA was used for the TCR library. Staff drew 8 to 9 milliliters of peripheral blood into EDTA tubes. These data are also associated with another study on T cells in Graves' hyperthyroidism and ophthalmopathy.

The sample here was peripheral blood mononuclear cells (PBMCs), taken at new diagnosis, from a patient treated with antithyroid drugs. This sequence was found in a man aged 30 to 39 with Graves disease.

The CDR3: CSARLPDRGDTEAFF. CDR3 in DNA: TGCAGTGCTAGACTACCAGACAGGGGTGACACTGAAGCTTTCTTT. The chain is built from TRBV20-1 and TRBJ1-1, with 8 bases fitting TRBD1. The CDR3 is 15 residues long. Germline CDR1 and CDR2: DFQATT and SNEGSKA (reference sequence). V shed 2 bases and J 3 bases; nucleotides not matched to a gene: 8.